These 7 T cell receptor beta chains came from one sample sequenced in a study of blood T cell repertoires in COVID-19. This table comes from immunoSEQ multiplex PCR, and its TCRdb copy is limited to in-frame clones, with some not included. The sample has over 65,000 clones; roughly 88% are singletons. The sequenced sample consisted of peripheral blood. The receptors shown here come from a man between 50 and 59 years old with active or convalescent COVID-19.

The CDR3 DNA reads as TGTGCCAGCAGCGTAGGAGTGGGAGGATCAGATACGCAGTATTTT. Translation gives CASSVGVGGSDTQYF. This chain uses TRBV9 with TRBJ2-3, with D tentatively TRBD2 (6 bases). With 0 bases removed from V and 4 bases from J, the gap between germline ends came to 12 bases. This CDR3 has 15 residues. The V gene's germline CDR1 is SGDLS and CDR2 YYNGEE.

J is TRBJ2-5 and V is TRBV5-1, with 7 bases that match TRBD2. There are 16 residues in the CDR3. The junction had 13 bases not matched to a gene; V was cut back by 4 bases and J by 4 bases. In germline, CDR1 is SGHRS, CDR2 YFSETQ. CDR3 residues: CASSLRGGPPGETQYF. The CDR3 nucleotides read TGCGCCAGCAGCCTAAGGGGAGGGCCTCCGGGAGAGACCCAGTACTTC.

V and J are TRBV7-9 and TRBJ2-1; perhaps TRBD2 as D (6 bases). CDR1 and CDR2 (germline): SEHNR, FQNEAQ (reference sequence). V dropped 3 bases and J dropped 3 bases, with 9 bases sitting between them. This CDR3 is 14 amino acids long. In DNA form, the CDR3 reads TGTGCCAGCAGCTTTCAGGAGGGCTACAATGAGCAGTTCTTC. The encoded protein is CASSFQEGYNEQFF. Filled out from reference TRBV7-9 and TRBJ2-1, the complete variable domain reads DTGVSQNPRHKITKRGQNVTFRCDPISEHNRLYWYRQTLGQGPEFLTYFQNEAQLEKSRLLSDRFSAERPKGSFSTLEIQRTEQGDSAMYLCASSFQEGYNEQFFGPGTRLTVL.

This chain uses TRBV5-1 with TRBJ2-7, with 9 nucleotides matching TRBD1. CDR3 length: 15 amino acids. CDR1 is SGHRS and CDR2 is YFSETQ in the germline V gene. V lost 6 bases to trimming and J lost 7 bases; unmatched junction nucleotides: 14. Here the CDR3 DNA reads TGCGCCAGCAACGTGGGCGGGACAGGGTCTGCGGAGCAGTACTTC. It codes for CASNVGGTGSAEQYF.

This clone was seen only a few times. This chain joins TRBV19 and TRBJ1-2; D not certain. Per the germline V gene, CDR1 is LNHDA and CDR2 is SQIVND (reference sequence). The CDR3 sequence is 15 residues long. The V gene lost 2 bases and the J gene lost 6 bases, with 16 bases spanning the gap. In DNA form, the CDR3 reads TGTGCCAGTAGTATATGGCCACCCCTCTTGGATGGCTACACCTTC. Amino acid sequence: CASSIWPPLLDGYTF. The whole variable domain, remainder taken from reference TRBV19 and TRBJ1-2, is DGGITQSPKYLFRKEGQNVTLSCEQNLNHDAMYWYRQDPGQGLRLIYYSQIVNDFQKGDIAEGYSVSREKKESFPLTVTSAQKNPTAFYLCASSIWPPLLDGYTFGSGTRLTVV.

This clone was recorded once. This chain connects TRBV6-2 or TRBV6-3 to TRBJ1-1; D remains unclear. Germline V gene lookup returns CDR1 MNHEY and CDR2 SVGEGT. This CDR3 is 15 amino acids long. The germline V and J ends were trimmed by 2 bases and 1 base, with 11 bases remaining between them. CDR3 residues: CASSYNQAGNTEAFF. The CDR3 DNA reads TGTGCCAGCAGTTACAATCAGGCGGGGAACACTGAAGCTTTCTTT.

Remarks on this clone: Germline is not matched at one junction end, which may reflect a read error. The chain links TRBV10-1 to TRBJ2-7, with TRBD1 matching over 7 bases. In germline, CDR1 is WNHNN, CDR2 SYGVQD (reference sequence). The CDR3 runs to 12 residues. CDR3 DNA: TGCGCCACCAGTACAGGGGTCTACGAGCAGTACTTC. Its translation: CATSTGVYEQYF.